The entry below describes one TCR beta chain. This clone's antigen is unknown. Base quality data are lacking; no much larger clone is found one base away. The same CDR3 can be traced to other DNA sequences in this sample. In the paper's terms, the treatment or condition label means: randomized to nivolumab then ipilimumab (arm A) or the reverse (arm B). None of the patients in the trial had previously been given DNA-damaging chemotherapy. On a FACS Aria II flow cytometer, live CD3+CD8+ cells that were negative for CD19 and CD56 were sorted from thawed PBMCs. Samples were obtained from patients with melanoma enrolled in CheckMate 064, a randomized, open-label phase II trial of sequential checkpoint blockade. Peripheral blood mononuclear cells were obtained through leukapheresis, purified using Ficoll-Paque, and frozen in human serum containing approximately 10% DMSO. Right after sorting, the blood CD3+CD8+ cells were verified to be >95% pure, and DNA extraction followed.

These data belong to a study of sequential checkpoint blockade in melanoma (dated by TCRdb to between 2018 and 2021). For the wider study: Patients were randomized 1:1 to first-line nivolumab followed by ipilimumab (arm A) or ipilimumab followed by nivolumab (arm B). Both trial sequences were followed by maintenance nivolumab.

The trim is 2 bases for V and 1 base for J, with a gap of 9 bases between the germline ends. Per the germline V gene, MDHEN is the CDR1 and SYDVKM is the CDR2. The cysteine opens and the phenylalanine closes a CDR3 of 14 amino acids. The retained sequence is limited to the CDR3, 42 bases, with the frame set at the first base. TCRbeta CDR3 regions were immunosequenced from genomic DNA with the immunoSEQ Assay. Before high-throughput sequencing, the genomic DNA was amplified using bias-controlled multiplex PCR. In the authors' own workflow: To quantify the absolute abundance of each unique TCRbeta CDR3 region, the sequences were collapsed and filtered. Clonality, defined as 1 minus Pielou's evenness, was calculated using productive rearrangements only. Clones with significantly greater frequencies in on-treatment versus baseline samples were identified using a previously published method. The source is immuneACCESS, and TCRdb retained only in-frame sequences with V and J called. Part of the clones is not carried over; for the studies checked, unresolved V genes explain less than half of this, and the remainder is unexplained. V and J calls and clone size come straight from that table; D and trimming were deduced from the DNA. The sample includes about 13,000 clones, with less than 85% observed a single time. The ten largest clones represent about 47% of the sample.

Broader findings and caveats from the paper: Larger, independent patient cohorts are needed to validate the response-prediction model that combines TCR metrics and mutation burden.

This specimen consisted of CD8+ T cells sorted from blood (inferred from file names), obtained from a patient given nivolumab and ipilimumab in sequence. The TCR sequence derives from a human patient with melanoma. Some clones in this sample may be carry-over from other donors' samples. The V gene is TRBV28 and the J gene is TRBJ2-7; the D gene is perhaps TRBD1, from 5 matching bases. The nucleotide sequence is TGTGCCAGCAGTTTAGGTGGGGCTTCCTACGAGCAGTACTTC. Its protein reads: CASSLGGASYEQYF.